This is a list of T cell receptor beta chains from one sample in a study of blood T cell repertoires in COVID-19. Here immunoSEQ multiplex PCR was the method, and the copy in TCRdb shows in-frame clones only, minus some. The table includes about 100,000 clones, roughly 90% detected once. Sequenced material: peripheral blood. These receptors were taken from a man aged 55 to 69 with acute or convalescent COVID-19. CDR3s leave out the opening cysteine and the closing phenylalanine or tryptophan. The D gene is left open where the match is weak.

TRBJ2-1	TRBV7-6	11	.	ASSLGWGDEQF
TRBJ2-1	TRBV27	12	.	ASSRGDSLNEQF
TRBJ2-7	TRBV3-1/TRBV3-2	13	.	ASSLGSGVGDEQY
TRBJ2-7	TRBV13	12	.	ASSQIYRSYEQY
TRBJ1-1	TRBV10-3	9	.	AISPGTEAF
TRBJ2-7	TRBV5-1	15	TRBD1	ASGFNHPGTVAYEQY
TRBJ2-3	TRBV28	15	TRBD2	ASAGGLAGASTDTQY
TRBJ1-5	TRBV7-2	11	.	ASSLGPDQPQH
TRBJ2-6	TRBV5-1	11	.	ASSLSGANVLT
TRBJ2-7	TRBV11-2	12	.	ASSLALLAYEQY
TRBJ2-2	TRBV5-5	13	TRBD1	ASSPLLTGTGELF
TRBJ2-5	TRBV2	13	TRBD2	ASSAASGAQETQY
TRBJ2-1	TRBV5-5	11	.	ASSLVVINEQF
TRBJ1-1	TRBV29-1	11	TRBD1	SVQGAPRTEAF
TRBJ2-7	TRBV19	13	.	ASSIDPVIDYEQY
TRBJ2-3	TRBV5-1	14	TRBD2	ASSIGTSGEQGTQY
TRBJ2-3	TRBV28	12	.	ASSLAGVGDTQY
TRBJ2-7	TRBV6-6	13	TRBD2	ASSYSMREKGEQY
TRBJ2-1	TRBV19	15	.	ASSIARDSHTANEQF
TRBJ2-7	TRBV7-9	13	TRBD1	ASSSDRISSYEQY
TRBJ1-6	TRBV14	12	.	ASSQGVGDSPLH
TRBJ2-1	TRBV13	11	.	ASSLSYGNEQF